These 25 T cell receptor beta chains were sequenced from one sample in a study of memory CD4+ T cells and cytomegalovirus serostatus. The sort gate was single viable CD3+CD4+CD8-CD45RO+ cells for memory CD4+ T cells. Repertoires were generated with immunoSEQ multiplex PCR, while TCRdb's copy carries only in-frame clones and drops some. The sample includes just under 95,000 clones, about 80% of them seen just once. Material: memory CD4+ T cells from blood. The receptors derive from an adult in good health and CMV-seropositive.

V and J are TRBV28 and TRBJ2-5; 11 nucleotides agree with TRBD1. V was clipped by 5 bases and J by 5 bases; unmatched bases: 7. Germline V gives CDR1 MDHEN, CDR2 SYDVKM. This CDR3 spans 15 amino acids. The DNA for the CDR3 is TGTGCCAGCAGTCCTCCGGGACAGGGGGGGGAGACCCAGTACTTC. Translation: CASSPPGQGGETQYF.

The V gene is TRBV18, the J gene TRBJ1-1; 7 positions agree with TRBD1. Trimming at V came to 2 bases and at J to 5 bases, leaving 8 bases not matched to a gene. CDR3 length: 15 amino acids. Germline CDR1 KGHSH, CDR2 LQKENI. This CDR3 reads CASSPGDRVGTEAFF. The DNA of the CDR3 is TGTGCCAGCTCACCAGGAGACAGGGTAGGAACTGAAGCTTTCTTT.

The chain has TRBV28 and TRBJ1-2; 7 bases map to TRBD1. The CDR3 length is 16 residues. V dropped 1 base and J dropped 5; count of bases not matched to a gene: 10. Per germline, CDR1 MDHEN and CDR2 SYDVKM. CDR3 coding DNA: TGTGCCAGCAGTTTATACAATAGGGACAGCCTGTATGGCTACACCTTC. Translation: CASSLYNRDSLYGYTF.

As to this clone: The sample carries other DNA sequences with the same CDR3. The chain couples TRBV9 to TRBJ2-4, with D perhaps matching TRBD2 (7 bases). There are 16 residues in the CDR3. The germline V gene encodes CDR1 SGDLS and CDR2 YYNGEE. Trimming pared 0 bases from V and 0 bases from J, leaving 10 bases between. The CDR3 DNA reads as TGTGCCAGCAGCGTAGGAGGGGGGGCAGCCAAAAACATTCAGTACTTC. Protein product: CASSVGGGAAKNIQYF.

The rearrangement links TRBV7-8 to TRBJ2-3; 9 bases line up with TRBD1. Looked up from germline, CDR1 is SGHVS and CDR2 is FQNEAQ. V trimming: 5 bases; J trimming: 5 bases; junction bases outside the gene matches: 8. This CDR3 contains 15 residues. CDR3 sequence reads: CASSRQGQGGDTQYF. Here the CDR3 DNA reads TGTGCCAGCAGCCGCCAGGGACAGGGAGGAGATACGCAGTATTTT.

This clone occurred once. The genes are TRBV6-1 and TRBJ2-7; possibly TRBD2 for D (6 bases). This CDR3 has 14 residues. From germline, CDR1 is MNHNS and CDR2 SASEGT. The V and J ends lost 6 bases and 3 bases respectively, with 15 bases between them. The CDR3 loop reads CASRAGTYLYEQYF. For the CDR3, the DNA is TGTGCCAGCAGAGCCGGGACTTACCTCTACGAGCAGTACTTC.

The rearrangement uses TRBV4-2 and TRBJ1-3; possible D gene TRBD1, 5 bases. V lost 5 bases to trimming and J lost 1 base, with 15 bases between them. CDR3 size: 16 residues. Germline V gives CDR1 LGHNA, CDR2 YNFKEQ. The CDR3 is CASSTVTAASGNTIYF. The CDR3 DNA sequence: TGTGCCAGCAGCACAGTGACAGCTGCTTCTGGAAACACCATATATTTT.

The V and J genes are TRBV19 and TRBJ2-5; the D gene is possibly TRBD1 (5 bases). Trimming removed 5 bases from V and 4 bases from J, with 11 bases in between. CDR1 and CDR2 (germline): LNHDA, SQIVND (reference sequence). This CDR3 spans 13 amino acids. The CDR3 reads CASSFQRGETQYF. The CDR3 DNA follows: TGTGCCAGTAGTTTCCAAAGGGGAGAGACCCAGTACTTC.

The rearrangement uses TRBV7-4 and TRBJ2-4, with D perhaps given as TRBD1 or TRBD2 (5 bases each). Deletions cut 0 bases from V and 3 bases from J, with 18 bases between. This CDR3 has 18 amino acids. From germline, CDR1 is SGHVT and CDR2 SQSDAQ. DNA of the CDR3: TGTGCCAGCAGCTTAGCGGGAGTGGGGGATTATGTCAAAAACATTCAGTACTTC. It translates to CASSLAGVGDYVKNIQYF.

The V gene is TRBV5-1, the J gene TRBJ2-6; D may be TRBD1 (6 bases). CDR3 length: 19 amino acids. Germline CDR1 reads SGHRS; CDR2 reads YFSETQ. Between the trimmed V and J ends, which lost 3 bases and 1 base, there was a span of 20 bases. The CDR3 reads CASSSLGQKSDSGANVLTF. CDR3 in DNA: TGCGCCAGCAGCTCATTAGGACAGAAGTCCGATTCTGGGGCCAACGTCCTGACTTTC.

The chain carries TRBV12-5 and TRBJ2-7, with 8 bases aligning to TRBD2. The J segment lost 5 bases and the V segment lost 3 bases, leaving 12 bases of the junction unmatched. CDR3 length: 16 amino acids. The germline V gene has CDR1 LGHNT and CDR2 FRNRAP. CDR3 bases: TGTGCTAGTGGTTTCCCCCGAGCGAGCGGGAGTAACGAGCAGTACTTC. This gives the protein CASGFPRASGSNEQYF.

The V call is TRBV2, the J call TRBJ1-1; a possible D gene is TRBD1 (6 bases). The CDR3 contains 11 residues. Trimming pared 6 bases from V and 10 bases from J, leaving 12 bases between. The V gene's germline CDR1 is SNHLY and CDR2 FYNNEI. CDR3 in DNA: TGTGCCAGCAGCCAACAGGGTTTAGCTTTCTTT. Amino acids: CASSQQGLAFF.

The chain has TRBV18 and TRBJ2-5; D is perhaps TRBD1 or TRBD2 (5 bases each). The CDR3 has 15 residues. Germline lookup yields CDR1 KGHSH and CDR2 LQKENI. V lost 3 bases to trimming and J lost 3 bases, with 14 bases between them. CDR3 in DNA: TGTGCCAGCTCACCCTCGAGGGGATTGGAAGAGACCCAGTACTTC. Amino acid sequence: CASSPSRGLEETQYF.

V usage is TRBV11-2 and J usage is TRBJ2-1, with 8 bases lining up with TRBD2. CDR1 is SGHAT, CDR2 FQNNGV, per germline. This CDR3 is built from 17 residues. V was pared by 2 bases and J by 4 bases, with 10 bases of the junction left unmatched. CDR3 nucleotide sequence: TGTGCCAGCAGCTTACTTCCGGGACTAGGCAGATACAATGAGCAGTTCTTC. Its translation: CASSLLPGLGRYNEQFF.

In this sample, this clone turned up a few times. This chain links TRBV13 with TRBJ2-5; 7 nucleotides align to TRBD1. The CDR3 totals 15 residues. The V segment lost 0 bases and the J segment 5 bases; nucleotides outside the gene matches: 6. CDR1 is PRHDT and CDR2 is FYEKMQ in the germline V gene (reference sequence). The CDR3 loop reads CASSLGTGQGETQYF. The CDR3 DNA sequence: TGTGCCAGCAGCTTAGGGACAGGGCAAGGGGAGACCCAGTACTTC. The variable domain in full, completed from reference TRBV13 and TRBJ2-5, reads AAGVIQSPRHLIKEKRETATLKCYPIPRHDTVYWYQQGPGQDPQFLISFYEKMQSDKGSIPDRFSAQQFSDYHSELNMSSLELGDSALYFCASSLGTGQGETQYFGPGTRLLVL.

Only a few counts were recorded for this clone. This chain joins TRBV10-2 and TRBJ2-2, with D unclear. Between the trimmed V and J ends, which lost 6 bases and 10 bases, there was a span of 18 bases. Germline V gene data show CDR1 as WSHSY and CDR2 as SAAADI. The CDR3 loop spans 14 amino acids. The CDR3 is CASSSRTRHEELFF. For the CDR3, the DNA is TGCGCCAGCAGCAGCCGGACGCGGCATGAGGAGCTGTTTTTT.

The CDR3 loop is CASSQERLYEQYF. In DNA form, the CDR3 reads TGCGCCAGCAGCCAGGAAAGACTGTACGAGCAGTACTTC. The J gene is TRBJ2-7, the V gene TRBV4-1, with D unresolved. With 3 bases removed from V and 4 bases from J, the gap between germline ends came to 10 bases. CDR1 and CDR2 from the germline V gene are MGHRA and YSYEKL. The CDR3 spans 13 residues.

This chain joins TRBV30 and TRBJ1-5; D remains unclear. The CDR3 length is 13 residues. Germline assignment: CDR1 GTSNPN and CDR2 SVGIG (reference sequence). Trimming cost V 2 bases and J 1 base, with 6 bases left between them. CDR3 nucleotide sequence: TGTGCCTGGAGTAGTTTGAGCAATCAGCCCCAGCATTTT. Translation gives CAWSSLSNQPQHF.

The rearrangement joins TRBV7-2 to TRBJ2-5; D perhaps matches TRBD2 (6 bases). CDR3 length equals 16 residues. V gave up 4 bases and J gave up 7 bases, with 22 bases separating them. In germline, CDR1 is SGHTA, CDR2 FQGNSA. CDR3 coding DNA: TGTGCCAGCAGCTCGTCGCCGGGACTTACCACCGGGACCCAGTACTTC. This gives the protein CASSSSPGLTTGTQYF.

The count of this clone is one. The chain couples TRBV5-1 to TRBJ1-1, with D possibly TRBD1 on 5 matching bases. CDR1 is SGHRS, CDR2 YFSETQ, per germline. The length of the CDR3 is 14 residues. Between the trimmed V and J ends, which lost 0 bases and 4 bases, there was a span of 10 bases. CDR3 DNA: TGCGCCAGCAGCTTGGTGGAGGGGAGCACTGAAGCTTTCTTT. It encodes CASSLVEGSTEAFF. The full variable domain, rest sourced from reference TRBV5-1 and TRBJ1-1, is KAGVTQTPRYLIKTRGQQVTLSCSPISGHRSVSWYQQTPGQGLQFLFEYFSETQRNKGNFPGRFSGRQFSNSRSEMNVSTLELGDSALYLCASSLVEGSTEAFFGQGTRLTVV.

The rearrangement uses TRBV4-3 and TRBJ1-3; a weak D match, TRBD1 (6 bases). The CDR3 is made up of 17 amino acids. Trimming removed 4 bases from V and 0 bases from J, with 16 bases in between. Germline V CDR1 and CDR2: LGHNA, YSLEER. CDR3: CASSPTLQGFSGNTIYF. CDR3 bases: TGCGCCAGCAGCCCTACCCTACAGGGCTTCTCTGGAAACACCATATATTTT.

The chain couples TRBV25-1 to TRBJ2-1, with TRBD2 identical over 10 bases. Per the germline V gene, CDR1 is MGHDK and CDR2 is SYGVNS. The CDR3 covers 15 residues. V shed 4 bases and J 5 bases; nucleotides not matched to a gene: 5. CDR3: CASSVVGLADNEQFF. The CDR3 nucleotides are TGTGCCAGCAGTGTGGTTGGACTAGCGGACAATGAGCAGTTCTTC. The whole variable domain, filled in from reference TRBV25-1 and TRBJ2-1, reads EADIYQTPRYLVIGTGKKITLECSQTMGHDKMYWYQQDPGMELHLIHYSYGVNSTEKGDLSSESTVSRIRTEHFPLTLESARPSHTSQYLCASSVVGLADNEQFFGPGTRLTVL.

The V and J genes are TRBV6-1 and TRBJ2-7; no reliable D call. This CDR3 has 12 amino acids. The ends were cut back, 2 bases at V and 3 bases at J, with 5 bases in the middle. The germline gives CDR1 MNHNS, CDR2 SASEGT. CDR3 residues: CASSEMNYEQYF. The CDR3 DNA is TGTGCCAGCAGTGAAATGAACTACGAGCAGTACTTC.

This chain links TRBV10-3 with TRBJ2-3; no definite D call. CDR3 length equals 15 residues. Trimming removed 4 bases from V and 2 bases from J, with 13 bases in between. Germline V lookup: CDR1 ENHRY, CDR2 SYGVKD. The CDR3 loop is CAISVKGGFTDTQYF. The CDR3 coding sequence is TGTGCCATCAGTGTTAAGGGCGGATTCACAGATACGCAGTATTTT.

This chain uses TRBV28 with TRBJ1-4; D ambiguous. V lost 6 bases to trimming and J lost 8 bases, with 16 bases between them. This CDR3 has 14 amino acids. Germline CDR1 MDHEN, CDR2 SYDVKM. The CDR3 region is CASSLAGRKEKLFF. The CDR3 DNA reads TGTGCCAGCAGCCTGGCGGGGAGAAAGGAAAAACTGTTTTTT.